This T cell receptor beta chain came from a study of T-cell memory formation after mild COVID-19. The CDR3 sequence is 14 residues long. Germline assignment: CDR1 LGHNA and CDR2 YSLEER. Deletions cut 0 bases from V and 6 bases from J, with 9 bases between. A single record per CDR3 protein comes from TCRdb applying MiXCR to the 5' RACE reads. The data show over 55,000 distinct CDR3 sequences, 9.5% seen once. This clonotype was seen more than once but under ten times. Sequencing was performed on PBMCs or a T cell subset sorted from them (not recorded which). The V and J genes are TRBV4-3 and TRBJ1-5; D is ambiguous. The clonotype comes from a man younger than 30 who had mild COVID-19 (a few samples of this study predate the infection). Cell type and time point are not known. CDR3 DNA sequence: TGCGCCAGCAGCCAAGAACGATTCGGTCAGCCCCAGCATTTT. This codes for CASSQERFGQPQHF.